What follows are 28 T cell receptor beta chains derived from one specimen sequenced in a study of blood T cells in healthy people across ages. A second PCR, run for about 7 to 11 cycles, used a sample-barcoded 5' primer plus a J-beta primer mix. TCRdb independently ran MiXCR on the 5' RACE reads; one entry per CDR3 protein. The profile shows around 650,000 distinct CDR3 sequences, 40% to 45% of them singletons. The sample comprised blood. These TCRs come from a man at least 80 years old in good health.

A note on this clonotype: With a much larger clone just one base away, this may be a read error. This sequence joins TRBV4-2 and TRBJ2-5; no definite D call. With 4 bases removed from V and 4 bases from J, the gap between germline ends came to 16 bases. This CDR3 comprises 15 residues. Per the germline V gene, CDR1 is LGHNA and CDR2 is YNFKEQ. The DNA for the CDR3 is TGTGCCAGCAGCCCCGCTCATCTAGTGGGAGAGACCCAGTACTTC. Translating it yields CASSPAHLVGETQYF.

The rearrangement links TRBV7-2 to TRBJ2-7, with TRBD1 as a possible D gene (6 bases). The germline CDR1 and CDR2 sequences are SGHTA and FQGNSA. CDR3 size: 14 residues. V lost 1 base, J lost 6 bases, and 13 bases lay in between. CDR3 in DNA: TGTGCCAGCAGCTTAGACCAGGGGATCGGCGAGCAGTACTTC. Its translation is CASSLDQGIGEQYF.

This clonotype was counted a few times. The CDR3 region has the DNA TGCGCCAGCAGCTTGGGGTCTGGACTAGCGAACACCGGGGAGCTGTTTTTT. As protein: CASSLGSGLANTGELFF. The chain has TRBV5-1 and TRBJ2-2, with 7 bases matching TRBD2. V was clipped by 0 bases and J by 0 bases; unmatched bases: 5. CDR1 and CDR2 (germline): SGHRS, YFSETQ. This CDR3 comprises 17 residues.

This clonotype was observed a handful of times. The chain combines TRBV7-2 with TRBJ2-5; D possibly corresponds to TRBD2 (6 bases). CDR3 size: 16 residues. Germline-derived CDR1 and CDR2 are SGHTA and FQGNSA. The V and J ends lost 0 bases and 4 bases respectively, with 15 bases between them. CDR3: CASSLASGGTLETQYF. The CDR3 nucleotides read TGTGCCAGCAGCTTAGCTAGTGGGGGGACTCTAGAGACCCAGTACTTC. The entire variable domain, with the rest obtained from reference TRBV7-2 and TRBJ2-5, is as follows: GAGVSQSPSNKVTEKGKDVELRCDPISGHTALYWYRQSLGQGLEFLIYFQGNSAPDKSGLPSDRFSAERTGGSVSTLTIQRTQQEDSAVYLCASSLASGGTLETQYFGPGTRLLVL.

The chain couples TRBV29-1 to TRBJ1-1; D is perhaps TRBD1 (6 bases). The germline V gene encodes CDR1 SQVTM and CDR2 ANQGSEA. CDR3 length: 15 amino acids. The V end lost 8 bases, the J end lost 0 bases, and 19 bases lay between the germline ends. The CDR3 DNA sequence: TGCAGCACCCGAAAGGGGGGCTCCATGAACACTGAAGCTTTCTTT. This translates into CSTRKGGSMNTEAFF. Filled out from reference TRBV29-1 and TRBJ1-1, the complete variable domain reads SAVISQKPSRDICQRGTSLTIQCQVDSQVTMMFWYRQQPGQSLTLIATANQGSEATYESGFVIDKFPISRPNLTFSTLTVSNMSPEDSSIYLCSTRKGGSMNTEAFFGQGTRLTVV.

The chain combines TRBV28 with TRBJ1-1, with a weak D call TRBD1 (5 bases). V was trimmed by 2 bases and J by 0 bases, leaving 10 bases between them. Germline CDR1 is MDHEN and CDR2 is SYDVKM. CDR3 length equals 15 residues. The chain's CDR3 is CASSLRQIMNTEAFF. The DNA of the CDR3 is TGTGCCAGCAGTTTACGACAGATCATGAACACTGAAGCTTTCTTT. Full variable domain (remainder filled in from reference TRBV28 and TRBJ1-1): DVKVTQSSRYLVKRTGEKVFLECVQDMDHENMFWYRQDPGLGLRLIYFSYDVKMKEKGDIPEGYSVSREKKERFSLILESASTNQTSMYLCASSLRQIMNTEAFFGQGTRLTVV.

In its sample, this clonotype was seen many times. The J gene is TRBJ2-5, the V gene TRBV12-3 or TRBV12-4; 10 positions match TRBD1. There are 14 residues in the CDR3. J gave up 3 bases and V 3 bases, and 1 base lay outside the gene matches. CDR3 nucleotide sequence: TGTGCCAGCAGTTTCGGACAGGGGGAAGAGACCCAGTACTTC. This gives the protein CASSFGQGEETQYF.

This clonotype has a handful of counts. This chain uses TRBV14 with TRBJ1-1; D may be TRBD1 (5 bases). Trimming took off 2 bases at V and 1 base at J, with 11 bases between the two ends. Germline values: CDR1 SGHDN, CDR2 FVKESK. This CDR3 is 15 amino acids long. CDR3 region: CASSQLTGANTEAFF. In DNA, the CDR3 is TGTGCCAGCAGCCAACTAACAGGAGCGAACACTGAAGCTTTCTTT.

V usage is TRBV20-1 and J usage is TRBJ2-5; no clear D. Per germline, CDR1 DFQATT and CDR2 SNEGSKA (reference sequence). Trimming cost V 5 bases and J 11 bases, with 21 bases left between them. This CDR3 contains 13 residues. As DNA, the CDR3 is TGCAGTGCTGCCTTAGGACCCTACAATGAGCAGTACTTC. It is translated as CSAALGPYNEQYF.

The gene calls are TRBV27 and TRBJ2-1; possibly TRBD1 for D (5 bases). CDR3 length: 15 amino acids. CDR1 and CDR2 from the germline V gene are MNHEY and SMNVEV (reference sequence). Trimming removed 8 bases from V and 0 bases from J, with 14 bases in between. CDR3 in amino acids: CASGAWANSYNEQFF. The CDR3 DNA follows: TGTGCCAGCGGGGCCTGGGCGAACTCCTACAATGAGCAGTTCTTC.

V gene TRBV19 combines with J gene TRBJ2-7, with D unresolved. Trimming took off 5 bases at V and 7 bases at J, with 12 bases between the two ends. Looked up from germline, CDR1 is LNHDA and CDR2 is SQIVND (reference sequence). This CDR3 contains 12 residues. The CDR3 nucleotides read TGTGCCAGTAGTGGCCTTGGGGATGAGCAGTACTTC. This sequence encodes CASSGLGDEQYF.

The V and J genes are TRBV4-2 and TRBJ2-3, with 11 positions matching TRBD2. In germline, CDR1 is LGHNA, CDR2 YNFKEQ. Trimming took 3 bases from V and 5 from J; bases not matched to a gene: 7. The CDR3 consists of 16 residues. CDR3 protein: CASSQASGGPLDTQYF. The CDR3 bases are TGTGCCAGCAGCCAGGCTAGCGGGGGGCCGTTAGATACGCAGTATTTT.

The chain carries TRBV6-2 or TRBV6-3 and TRBJ2-3, with TRBD2 matching 8 bases. The germline V gene encodes CDR1 MNHEY and CDR2 SVGEGT. The CDR3 has 16 residues. V shed 6 bases and J 8 bases; nucleotides not matched to a gene: 16. CDR3 DNA sequence: TGTGCCAGCAGCTACCCTCGGACTAGCCCCTCGACTACGCAGTATTTT. This sequence encodes CASSYPRTSPSTTQYF.

This clonotype has a count of ten or more. This chain connects TRBV7-2 to TRBJ2-6; TRBD2 is a possible D gene (7 bases). CDR1 and CDR2 (germline): SGHTA, FQGNSA. This CDR3 is 17 amino acids long. V was pared by 2 bases and J by 0 bases, with 11 bases between. CDR3 amino acids: CASSLRGGSSGANVLTF. The CDR3, as DNA: TGTGCCAGCAGCTTAAGGGGGGGGAGCTCTGGGGCCAACGTCCTGACTTTC. The complete variable domain, with remaining parts taken from reference TRBV7-2 and TRBJ2-6, reads GAGVSQSPSNKVTEKGKDVELRCDPISGHTALYWYRQSLGQGLEFLIYFQGNSAPDKSGLPSDRFSAERTGGSVSTLTIQRTQQEDSAVYLCASSLRGGSSGANVLTFGAGSRLTVL.

V is TRBV6-2 or TRBV6-3 and J is TRBJ1-1, with 7 bases that match TRBD1. V shed 8 bases and J 4 bases; nucleotides not matched to a gene: 13. Germline loops: CDR1 MNHEY, CDR2 SVGEGT. The CDR3 length is 15 residues. The chain's CDR3 is CASDRQGLGATEAFF. CDR3 in DNA: TGTGCCAGCGATCGACAGGGTCTTGGCGCCACTGAAGCTTTCTTT.

This clonotype has at least ten counts. This CDR3 reads CASSPRTSGASTDTQYF. The CDR3 DNA reads TGTGCCAGCAGCCCCCGGACTAGCGGGGCTAGCACAGATACGCAGTATTTT. The chain uses TRBV7-2 and TRBJ2-3, with 12 nucleotides matching TRBD2. CDR3 size: 17 residues. V trimming: 5 bases; J trimming: 0 bases; junction bases outside the gene matches: 6. Germline V gene lookup returns CDR1 SGHTA and CDR2 FQGNSA. Full variable domain (outside the CDR3, taken from reference TRBV7-2 and TRBJ2-3): GAGVSQSPSNKVTEKGKDVELRCDPISGHTALYWYRQSLGQGLEFLIYFQGNSAPDKSGLPSDRFSAERTGGSVSTLTIQRTQQEDSAVYLCASSPRTSGASTDTQYFGPGTRLTVL.

The sample holds a few counts of this clonotype. The rearrangement uses TRBV7-2 and TRBJ2-5; D not certain. The J call could be wrong; TRBJ2-4 is a better fit for the DNA end. Germline CDR1 and CDR2: SGHTA and FQGNSA. The CDR3 runs 13 residues. The CDR3 DNA sequence: TGTGCCAGCAGCTTAGTTATCGGAAACATTCAGTACTTC. Translating it yields CASSLVIGNIQYF.

This clonotype came up once. The J gene is TRBJ1-5, the V gene TRBV7-8, with 7 nucleotides matching TRBD1. This CDR3 spans 17 amino acids. Germline loops: CDR1 SGHVS, CDR2 FQNEAQ. With 5 bases clipped from V and 2 bases from J, the junction kept 12 bases outside the gene matches. The CDR3 DNA reads TGTGCCAGCAGCAATAGACAGGGATGGGGCGGCAATCAGCCCCAGCATTTT. The encoded protein is CASSNRQGWGGNQPQHF.

A note on this clonotype: A much larger clone lies one base from this, so it may be a read error. V and J are TRBV7-2 and TRBJ1-6; D remains unclear. The germline V gene encodes CDR1 SGHTA and CDR2 FQGNSA. The CDR3 runs 15 residues. The CDR3: CASSPATGNNSSLHF. The CDR3 nucleotides are TGTGCCAGCAGCCCAGCGACGGGGAATAATTCATCCCTCCACTTT.

The V and J genes are TRBV28 and TRBJ2-7, with TRBD1 identical over 8 bases. J was trimmed by 3 bases and V by 10 bases; bases with no gene match: 8. Germline V gives CDR1 MDHEN, CDR2 SYDVKM. CDR3 length: 13 amino acids. CDR3 amino acids: CATRGTGNYEQYF. DNA for the CDR3: TGTGCCACCAGAGGGACAGGAAACTACGAGCAGTACTTC.

This rearrangement joins TRBV11-3 to TRBJ2-2, with D unclear. In germline, CDR1 is SGHNT, CDR2 YENEEA. Trimming shortened V by 4 bases and J by 6 bases, and 9 bases separated the two germline ends. There are 13 residues in the CDR3. The CDR3 sequence is CASSSSTAGELFF. CDR3 DNA: TGTGCCAGCAGCTCCTCGACTGCCGGGGAGCTGTTTTTT.

This chain links TRBV12-3 or TRBV12-4 with TRBJ2-3; maybe TRBD2 (7 bases). The V end lost 5 bases, the J end lost 0 bases, and 21 bases lay between the germline ends. The CDR3 extends over 18 amino acids. This chain's CDR3 is CASSLRGGEGASTDTQYF. The DNA of the CDR3 is TGTGCCAGCAGTCTGCGCGGGGGCGAAGGGGCTAGCACAGATACGCAGTATTTT.

This clonotype was detected only a few times. V gene TRBV29-1 combines with J gene TRBJ2-3; 7 bases fit TRBD2. The V gene's germline CDR1 is SQVTM and CDR2 ANQGSEA. V lost 1 base to trimming and J lost 2 bases; unmatched junction nucleotides: 9. This CDR3 region has 16 residues. The CDR3 DNA reads as TGCAGCGTTGAAGCGGTGGGGGGGGGTAACACAGATACGCAGTATTTT. It yields the protein CSVEAVGGGNTDTQYF.

This clonotype showed up many times. This chain links TRBV16 with TRBJ2-7, with 9 positions matching TRBD1. From germline, CDR1 is KGHSY and CDR2 FQNENV. V lost 6 bases and J lost 7; bases outside the gene matches: 10. CDR3 length: 14 residues. The CDR3 loop is CASSPGQGNNEQYF. For the CDR3, the DNA is TGTGCCAGCAGTCCAGGACAGGGGAATAATGAGCAGTACTTC. The full variable domain, with the rest looked up from reference TRBV16 and TRBJ2-7, is GEEVAQTPKHLVRGEGQKAKLYCAPIKGHSYVFWYQQVLKNEFKFLISFQNENVFDETGMPKERFSAKCLPNSPCSLEIQATKLEDSAVYFCASSPGQGNNEQYFGPGTRLTVT.

The chain has TRBV5-1 and TRBJ2-5; D gene ambiguous. The CDR3 loop spans 12 amino acids. Germline V gene lookup returns CDR1 SGHRS and CDR2 YFSETQ. V lost 2 bases and J 11 bases, leaving 13 bases between the germline ends. The CDR3 spells CASSFPSNEQYF. In DNA, the CDR3 is TGCGCCAGCAGCTTCCCCTCGAATGAGCAGTACTTC.

The J gene is TRBJ2-2, the V gene TRBV4-2; a possible D gene is TRBD1 (6 bases). CDR3 length: 15 amino acids. Trimming stripped 1 base from V and 1 base from J, with 7 bases between. Germline values: CDR1 LGHNA, CDR2 YNFKEQ. CDR3 DNA: TGTGCCAGCAGCCAAGTACAGGGGAACACCGGGGAGCTGTTTTTT. Translating it yields CASSQVQGNTGELFF.

This chain joins TRBV14 and TRBJ1-2; D unresolved. The CDR3 length is 12 residues. CDR1 is SGHDN and CDR2 is FVKESK in the germline V gene. V dropped 4 bases and J dropped 4 bases, with 7 bases sitting between them. The CDR3 DNA reads TGTGCCAGCAGCCCTACAATCTATGGCTACACCTTC. Translated, it gives CASSPTIYGYTF.

This chain links TRBV5-4 with TRBJ2-7, with 8 positions matching TRBD2. The J call could be wrong; TRBJ2-5 is a better fit for the DNA end. The CDR3 has 15 residues. CDR1 SGHNT and CDR2 YYREEE come from the germline V gene (reference sequence). The CDR3 is CASSLRGAAKGTQYF. The CDR3 region has the DNA TGTGCCAGCAGCCTGCGGGGGGCGGCAAAAGGGACCCAGTACTTC.